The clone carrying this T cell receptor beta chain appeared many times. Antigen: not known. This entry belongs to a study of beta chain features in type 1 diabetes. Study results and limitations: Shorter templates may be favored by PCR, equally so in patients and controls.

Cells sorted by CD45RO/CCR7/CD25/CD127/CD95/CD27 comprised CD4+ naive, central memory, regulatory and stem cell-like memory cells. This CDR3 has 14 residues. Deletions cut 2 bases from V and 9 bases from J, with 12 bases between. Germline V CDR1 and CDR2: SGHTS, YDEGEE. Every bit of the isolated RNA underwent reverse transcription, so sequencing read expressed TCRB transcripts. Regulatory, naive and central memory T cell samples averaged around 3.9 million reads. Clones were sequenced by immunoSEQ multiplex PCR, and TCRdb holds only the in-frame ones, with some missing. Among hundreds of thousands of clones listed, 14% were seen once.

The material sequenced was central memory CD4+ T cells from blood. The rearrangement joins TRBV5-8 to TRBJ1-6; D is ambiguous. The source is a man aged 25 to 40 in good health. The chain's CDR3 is CASSFGGDTSPLHF. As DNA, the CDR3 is TGTGCCAGCAGCTTCGGCGGAGATACTTCACCCCTCCACTTT. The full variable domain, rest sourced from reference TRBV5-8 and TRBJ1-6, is EAGVTQSPTHLIKTRGQQATLRCSPISGHTSVYWYQQALGLGLQFLLWYDEGEERNRGNFPPRFSGRQFPNYSSELNVNALELEDSALYLCASSFGGDTSPLHFGNGTRLTVT.